The 6 T cell receptor beta chains presented below share a single source sample, sequenced in a study of identifying expanded T cells in peripheral blood. Generated by immunoSEQ multiplex PCR, the TCRdb table keeps only in-frame clones and is missing some. The sample has over 45,000 clones, over 80% seen once; the top ten hold roughly 18%. Sequencing was done on a sample of blood. Receptors were obtained from a person aged 18-69 years in good health.

The chain carries TRBV10-3 and TRBJ2-3; D is unresolved. The ends were cut back, 3 bases at V and 2 bases at J, with 9 bases in the middle. There are 14 residues in the CDR3. Germline CDR1 ENHRY, CDR2 SYGVKD. The CDR3 is CAISEGQTTDTQYF. The CDR3 coding sequence is TGTGCCATCAGTGAAGGCCAGACCACAGATACGCAGTATTTT.

V is TRBV6-1 and J is TRBJ2-7; 9 bases align to TRBD1. CDR1 is MNHNS and CDR2 is SASEGT in the germline V gene. The CDR3 spans 15 residues. Trimming cost V 4 bases and J 3 bases; bases outside gene matches: 7. CDR3 DNA: TGTGCCAGCAGTGGCCCAGACAGGGGGAGCTACGAGCAGTACTTC. Its translation: CASSGPDRGSYEQYF.

Turning to this clone: The sample contains more than one DNA sequence encoding this CDR3. The rearrangement joins TRBV6-4 to TRBJ2-3, with 11 bases aligning to TRBD1. The V and J ends lost 3 bases and 2 bases, in that order; junction bases with no gene match: 1. Per germline, CDR1 MRHNA and CDR2 SNTAGT. The CDR3 sequence is 15 residues long. The CDR3 here is CASSEGQGATDTQYF. The DNA of the CDR3 is TGTGCCAGCAGTGAAGGACAGGGGGCCACAGATACGCAGTATTTT.

This rearrangement joins TRBV6-5 to TRBJ2-5; D call uncertain. The CDR3 runs to 12 residues. The V end was cut by 2 bases, the J end by 2 bases, with 3 bases between. From germline, CDR1 is MNHEY and CDR2 SVGAGI. The CDR3 nucleotides are TGTGCCAGCAGTTACCTTCAAGAGACCCAGTACTTC. The encoded protein is CASSYLQETQYF.

This clone was counted between two and nine times. The chain uses TRBV6-1 and TRBJ2-7; D is ambiguous. The V gene's germline CDR1 is MNHNS and CDR2 SASEGT. The CDR3 runs to 13 residues. Deletions cut 0 bases from V and 9 bases from J, with 12 bases between. The CDR3 region has the DNA TGTGCCAGCAGTGAAGCGGTTCGGGCAGGGCAGTACGTC. Protein: CASSEAVRAGQYV.

V is TRBV18 and J is TRBJ2-5; TRBD1 matches at 7 bases. V was pared by 5 bases and J by 5 bases, with 11 bases of the junction left unmatched. Per the germline V gene, CDR1 is KGHSH and CDR2 is LQKENI. This CDR3 has 15 residues. The CDR3 reads CASSRNRGSTETQYF. The CDR3 DNA reads TGTGCCAGCTCAAGGAACAGGGGATCCACGGAGACCCAGTACTTC.